Sequencing of this T cell receptor beta chain was carried out in a study of blood T cell dynamics during melanoma immunotherapy. The time point was: pre-treatment baseline. At 12 weeks after first infusion, RECIST 1.1 defined response for most patients. A fixed DNA input of around 0.35 ug was used per bulk PBMC sample. Measured with immunoSEQ multiplex PCR; TCRdb has only the in-frame clones, and not every one. The table shows around 13,000 clones, with about nine tenths occurring only once. The CDR3 has 16 amino acids. V was pared by 7 bases and J by 0 bases, with 15 bases between. Germline CDR1 and CDR2: MDHEN and SYDVKM.

This chain connects TRBV28 to TRBJ2-2; D assignment may be TRBD1 or TRBD2 (6 bases each). The source is a human donor with melanoma. This sample comprised blood, obtained from a patient treated with checkpoint blockade. The DNA for the CDR3 is TGTGCCAGCATCTGGGGGGCTTTCGCGAACACCGGGGAGCTGTTTTTT. Protein sequence: CASIWGAFANTGELFF. Supplemented by reference TRBV28 and TRBJ2-2, the full variable domain reads DVKVTQSSRYLVKRTGEKVFLECVQDMDHENMFWYRQDPGLGLRLIYFSYDVKMKEKGDIPEGYSVSREKKERFSLILESASTNQTSMYLCASIWGAFANTGELFFGEGSRLTVL.